Given below is one T cell receptor (beta chain) in context. The germline V gene has CDR1 ENHRY and CDR2 SYGVKD. This CDR3 is 20 amino acids long. Trimming at V came to 4 bases and at J to 0 bases, leaving 12 bases not matched to a gene. Measured with immunoSEQ multiplex PCR; TCRdb has only the in-frame clones, and not every one. The sample has roughly 260,000 clones; approximately 90% are singletons. These data originate in a study of blood T cell repertoires in COVID-19. Study-level background: Some COVID-19 samples were acute and others convalescent; all came from the United States, Italy and Spain.

The sample comprised peripheral blood. The sequence was collected from a woman aged 35 to 49 with acute or convalescent COVID-19. The V call is TRBV10-3, the J call TRBJ1-4; 12 nucleotides agree with TRBD1. CDR3 sequence: CAISAVGDRGLKPTNEKLFF. The CDR3 coding sequence is TGTGCCATCAGTGCTGTCGGGGACAGGGGGCTTAAGCCAACTAATGAAAAACTGTTTTTT.